This T cell receptor beta chain emerged from a study of identical twins. Unique molecular identifiers were present on the cDNA, which also gained a universal primer site by template switching. TCRdb re-derived calls from the 5' RACE reads in MiXCR, one entry per CDR3 protein. The data contain 450,000 to 650,000 distinct CDR3 sequences, nearly 10% of them singletons. Trimming pared 8 bases from V and 0 bases from J, leaving 17 bases between. CDR1 and CDR2 (germline): MNHEY, SVGEGT. The CDR3 length is 15 residues. These same data were also listed under a study on yellow fever vaccine responses in identical twins.

This sequence originates from a woman in her late teens or twenties in good health. The sample was PBMCs. The V and J genes are TRBV6-2 or TRBV6-3 and TRBJ2-7; D gene uncertain. CDR3 sequence reads: CASGDRAGRSYEQYF. The CDR3 DNA is TGTGCCAGCGGGGATCGGGCAGGCCGCTCCTACGAGCAGTACTTC.